A selection of T cell receptor beta chains follows, all from one sample in a study of blood T cells in healthy people across ages. TCRdb re-called the 5' RACE reads through MiXCR, storing one row per CDR3 protein. Seen here are about 690,000 distinct CDR3 sequences, around two fifths observed once, and the top ten hold about 30%. Sequenced: blood. Every receptor here comes from a man of 80 years or more in good health. The CDR3 runs from the conserved cysteine through the conserved F or W. D genes are given only for firm matches. Not all rows give a size; the values are once, few, many and, for expanded clones, a class.

- TRBJ2-3 - TRBV10-3 TGTGCCATCAGCGGTCGGGGTGGGTCCCACACAGATACGCAGTATTTT CAISGRGGSHTDTQYF
- TRBJ2-1 few TRBV29-1 TGCAGCGTTGGTCGCCTAAACAATGAGCAGTTCTTC CSVGRLNNEQFF
- TRBJ2-5 - TRBV14 TGTGCCAGCAGCCCCGGGGTAGCGCGACTTCAGACCCAGTACTTC CASSPGVARLQTQYF
- TRBJ2-4 few TRBV6-2/TRBV6-3 TGTGCCAGCAGTCCAGGAGCTTCATCGGCCGCCCTAGCCAAAAACATTCAGTACTTC CASSPGASSAALAKNIQYF
- TRBJ2-7 few TRBV5-5 TGTGCCAGCAGCCCCCGGGACCTACCTGGCGAGCAGTACTTC CASSPRDLPGEQYF
- TRBJ1-1 many TRBV29-1 TGCAGCGTCCGACAGCAACTGAACACTGAAGCTTTCTTT CSVRQQLNTEAFF
TRBD1 TRBJ1-5 - TRBV2 TGTGCCAGCGTTCCGGACAGGGACAATCAGCCCCAGCATTTT CASVPDRDNQPQHF
TRBD1 TRBJ2-5 once TRBV10-3 TGTGCCATCAGCGGGACAGCCCAAGAGACCCAGTACTTC CAISGTAQETQYF
TRBD2 TRBJ2-7 - TRBV11-1 TGTGCCAGCAGGCCTCTAGCGGGAGCCTACAATGAGCAGTACTTC CASRPLAGAYNEQYF
TRBD2 TRBJ2-4 many TRBV6-5 TGTGCCAGCAGTTACCAGCCTAGCGGGGTCAAAAACATTCAGTACTTC CASSYQPSGVKNIQYF
TRBD2 TRBJ2-1 many TRBV24-1 TGTGCCACCAGTGAGGCTAGCGGCTACAATGAGCAGTTCTTC CATSEASGYNEQFF
TRBD1 TRBJ1-2 - TRBV11-2 TGTGCCAGCAGCCCCTCGACAGGGGGTGGCTACACCTTC CASSPSTGGGYTF
TRBD1 TRBJ1-1 - TRBV20-1 TGCAGTGCCACGGACAGGGTAGGCTCTGAAGCTTTCTTT CSATDRVGSEAFF
- TRBJ1-4 - TRBV11-1 TGTGCCAGCAGCCAACGCCAAACAGGGCCACGCGGCGCCACAACTAGTGAAAAACTGTTTTTT CASSQRQTGPRGATTSEKLFF
TRBD1 TRBJ1-6 - TRBV4-2 TGTGCCAGCAGGGGGGACAGGGGGCAAGATACACCCCTCCACTTT CASRGDRGQDTPLHF
- TRBJ1-5 once TRBV20-1 TGCAGTGCTAGGGCAACAAATAGCAATCAGCCCCAGCATTTT CSARATNSNQPQHF
- TRBJ1-5 once TRBV7-2 TGTGCCAGCAGCCGAGACGGATTTAGCAATCAGCCCCAGCATTTT CASSRDGFSNQPQHF
TRBD2 TRBJ2-7 - TRBV4-3 TGCGCCAGCAGCGGAGGACTAGCGGGGGACTACGAGCAGTACTTC CASSGGLAGDYEQYF
- TRBJ2-7 - TRBV29-1 TGCAGCGTTGACACTGACTCCTACGAGCAGTACTTC CSVDTDSYEQYF
- TRBJ2-5 - TRBV7-2 TGTGCCAGCAGCTTACCTTTAGCGTTGGGAGAGACCCAGTACTTC CASSLPLALGETQYF
TRBD1 TRBJ2-1 - TRBV11-2 TGTGCCAGCAGCTTAGACCGGACAGGCAATCGGAATGAGCAGTTCTTC CASSLDRTGNRNEQFF
- TRBJ2-3 - TRBV20-1 TGCAGTGCTATGAAGGGCGGGATAAGCGCAGATACGCAGTATTTT CSAMKGGISADTQYF
- TRBJ2-3 - TRBV5-4 TGTGCCAGCAGCCCCCAATGGGGGAGAAGCACAGATACGCAGTATTTT CASSPQWGRSTDTQYF
- TRBJ1-1 - TRBV5-4 TGTGCCAGCAGCTTGGGGCCCACTATGAACACTGAAGCTTTCTTT CASSLGPTMNTEAFF
- TRBJ2-1 few TRBV3-1 TGTGCCAGCAGCCAGAGGACCATAGGAAACAATGAGCAGTTCTTC CASSQRTIGNNEQFF
- TRBJ1-1 - TRBV6-1 TGTGCCAGCAGCGGACTCTACATGAACACTGAAGCTTTCTTT CASSGLYMNTEAFF
- TRBJ1-4 few TRBV18 TGTGCCAGCTCACCACGTCGGGATAATGAAAAACTGTTTTTT CASSPRRDNEKLFF
- TRBJ2-1 - TRBV20-1 TGCAGTGCTAGAGATCTGGGCCTATACAATGAGCAGTTCTTC CSARDLGLYNEQFF
- TRBJ1-1 - TRBV30 TGTGCCTACAACGAGATTGTCACTGAAGCTTTCTTT CAYNEIVTEAFF
- TRBJ2-2 few TRBV20-1 TGCAGTGCTAGATCCTCCACAGGAAACACCGGGGAGCTGTTTTTT CSARSSTGNTGELFF
- TRBJ2-3 - TRBV4-3 TGCGCCAGCAGCCAAGATCGGGACCGTGCGCAGTATTTT CASSQDRDRAQYF
TRBD1 TRBJ2-7 - TRBV9 TGTGCCAGCAGCGCCGGACAGGGAGTCTCCTACGAGCAGTACTTC CASSAGQGVSYEQYF
- TRBJ1-4 many TRBV7-2 TGTGCCAGCAGCTTAGTACAGGGACCTAATGAAAAACTGTTTTTT CASSLVQGPNEKLFF
TRBD2 TRBJ2-3 few TRBV7-3 TGTGCCAGCAGCTTATCTCGCGGACTAGCGGGAGGAGGGGGCACAGATACGCAGTATTTT CASSLSRGLAGGGGTDTQYF
- TRBJ2-7 few TRBV7-8 TGTGCCAGCAGCTTAGGGAGGGGGTCAGTAGAGCAGTACTTC CASSLGRGSVEQYF
TRBD1 TRBJ2-5 - TRBV11-3 TGTGCCAGCAGCTCCCGGACAGGGGGCCTAGAGACCCAGTACTTC CASSSRTGGLETQYF
- TRBJ2-1 - TRBV20-1 TGCAGTGCTACCCGCCGGGCGGCGACCTTTCACAATGAGCAGTTCTTC CSATRRAATFHNEQFF
TRBD1 TRBJ1-1 - TRBV6-6 TGTGCCAGCAGCGGGGACAGGGTGAACACTGAAGCTTTCTTT CASSGDRVNTEAFF
- TRBJ2-7 - TRBV7-3 TGTGCCAGCAGCTTACGGGGGCGGGTCCGGGAGGCCCAGTACTTC CASSLRGRVREAQYF
- TRBJ2-3 few TRBV27 TGTGCCAGCAGTGTCGTCCGGGAGTCTACGCAGTATTTT CASSVVRESTQYF
- TRBJ1-2 few TRBV3-1 TGTGCCAGCAGCCCCCGGACACTGAGGTCATCGGCAGGCTACACCTTC CASSPRTLRSSAGYTF
TRBD1 TRBJ2-5 - TRBV2 TGTGCCAGCAGTGAAGAAGGGGGCCCCCAAGAGACCCAGTACTTC CASSEEGGPQETQYF
TRBD2 TRBJ2-7 - TRBV10-3 TGTGCCATCAGTGAAAGGCGGGAGGGGCCCGAGCAGTACTTC CAISERREGPEQYF
- TRBJ2-1 - TRBV27 TGTGCCAGCAGTCCTCGAGGCTCTACACACGGACACAATGAGCAGTTCTTC CASSPRGSTHGHNEQFF
TRBD2 TRBJ2-5 - TRBV28 TGTGCCAGCAGTGTGGGACTATTCAGGGAGACCCAGTACTTC CASSVGLFRETQYF
TRBD1 TRBJ2-4 - TRBV7-2 TGTGCCAGCAGCTTGGACAGGACAAACATTCAGTACTTC CASSLDRTNIQYF
TRBD2 TRBJ2-3 - TRBV7-3 TGTGCCAGCAGCTCTAGCGGAAGCCCCACAGATACGCAGTATTTT CASSSSGSPTDTQYF
- TRBJ1-1 - TRBV6-2/TRBV6-3 TGTGCCAGTTGTCGGCAGGGAACCACTGAAGCTTTCTTT CASCRQGTTEAFF
- TRBJ1-4 - TRBV20-1 TGCAGTGCCAGGGAGGGAATTGGGTATGAAAAACCGTTTTTT CSAREGIGYEKPFF
TRBD2 TRBJ2-3 few TRBV6-2/TRBV6-3 TGTGCCAGCAGGAAACTAGCGGGGAACACAGATACGCAGTATTTT CASRKLAGNTDTQYF
TRBD1 TRBJ2-7 few TRBV20-1 TGCAGTGCTAGACAAACTACCGGGACAGGGGGAAACGAGCAGTACTTC CSARQTTGTGGNEQYF
TRBD2 TRBJ2-5 - TRBV11-2 TGTGCCAGCAGCCTAATGACCTCGCGGGGGGAGACCCAGTACTTC CASSLMTSRGETQYF
TRBD1 TRBJ2-7 few TRBV2 TGTGCCAGCAGTGCCCTCCGAGGACAGGGAAACGAGCAGTACTTC CASSALRGQGNEQYF
- TRBJ2-1 - TRBV5-1 TGCGCCAGCAGCACGGACGGAAACTACAATGAGCAGTTCTTC CASSTDGNYNEQFF
- TRBJ2-7 - TRBV15 TGTGCCACCAGGGACCCTCAGAGCTCCTACGAGCAGTACTTC CATRDPQSSYEQYF
TRBD2 TRBJ2-3 - TRBV6-5 TGTGCCAGCAGTTGGGGCGGGGGGGCCTCCGATACGCAGTATTTT CASSWGGGASDTQYF
TRBD2 TRBJ2-3 many TRBV12-5 TGTGCTAGTGGTTTGGACCCGGGACTAGCGGGGGCCGCAGATACGCAGTATTTT CASGLDPGLAGAADTQYF
- TRBJ2-7 - TRBV5-1 TGCGCCAGCAGCTTGGATTCAGGGGACGACGAGCAGTACTTC CASSLDSGDDEQYF
TRBD1 TRBJ2-1 - TRBV28 TGTGCCAGCAGTTTACTCCCACAGGGGGAGCAGTTCTTC CASSLLPQGEQFF